One and the same sample provided the 30 T cell receptor beta chains below, sequenced in a study of blood T cell repertoires in COVID-19. Sequencing used immunoSEQ multiplex PCR; TCRdb keeps in-frame clones, though not all of them. The data contain some 75,000 clones, 75% to 90% of them singletons. Sequencing input: peripheral blood. All receptors derive from a man between 60 and 75 years old with acute or convalescent COVID-19.

Only one count was recorded for this clone. V usage is TRBV12-2 and J usage is TRBJ1-5; TRBD1, the table's D call, lacks a check against the DNA. TRBV12-2 is a known pseudogene. CDR3 length: 15 amino acids. This CDR3 is CASRLARTGGQPQHF. For the CDR3, the DNA is TGTGCAAGTCGCTTAGCGAGGACAGGGGGACAGCCCCAGCATTTT.

The gene calls are TRBV2 and TRBJ1-2, with 8 bases lining up with TRBD1. Per the germline V gene, CDR1 is SNHLY and CDR2 is FYNNEI. V lost 3 bases to trimming and J lost 8 bases; unmatched junction nucleotides: 8. The CDR3 contains 14 residues. CDR3 DNA: TGTGCCAGCAGTGATCTTCAGGGGGCGCAAGGCTACACCTTC. Its translation: CASSDLQGAQGYTF.

The chain joins TRBV2 to TRBJ1-4; no clear D gene. The CDR3 covers 13 residues. Germline CDR1 reads SNHLY; CDR2 reads FYNNEI. Trimming removed 8 bases from V and 8 bases from J, with 15 bases in between. CDR3 nucleotides: TGTGCCAGCTCCCCCGAGGGTCGAGAAAAACTGTTTTTT. Translated, it gives CASSPEGREKLFF.

CDR3 protein: CASSSELNTEAFF. CDR3 bases: TGTGCCAGCAGTAGCGAGCTGAACACTGAAGCTTTCTTT. This rearrangement joins TRBV6-4 to TRBJ1-1; the D is unclear. Germline CDR1 is MRHNA and CDR2 is SNTAGT. The V end was cut by 5 bases, the J end by 0 bases, with 7 bases between. The CDR3 totals 13 residues.

This clone was seen more than once but under ten times. The genes are TRBV12-3 or TRBV12-4 and TRBJ2-7; D is unresolved. The CDR3 sequence is 12 residues long. Trimming shortened V by 5 bases and J by 0 bases, and 5 bases separated the two germline ends. The CDR3 here is CASSPNSYEQYF. In nucleotides, the CDR3 is TGTGCCAGCAGTCCCAACTCCTACGAGCAGTACTTC.

The V call is TRBV5-4, the J call TRBJ2-2; D possibly corresponds to TRBD2 (6 bases). Germline-derived CDR1 and CDR2 are SGHNT and YYREEE (reference sequence). The CDR3 has 15 residues. V dropped 3 bases and J dropped 3 bases, with 12 bases sitting between them. The CDR3 region has the DNA TGTGCCAGCAGCTGGGGGGACGGATACACCGGGGAGCTGTTTTTT. Its protein product is CASSWGDGYTGELFF.

V usage is TRBV6-5 and J usage is TRBJ1-2; 8 bases fit TRBD1. The germline CDR1 and CDR2 sequences are MNHEY and SVGAGI. V gave up 6 bases and J gave up 8 bases; unmatched junction bases: 8. This CDR3 spans 13 amino acids. CDR3 coding DNA: TGTGCCAGCAGCGAGACTGCAGGGGGCGGCTACACCTTC. Its translation: CASSETAGGGYTF.

The J gene is TRBJ1-5, the V gene TRBV5-4; weak D call: TRBD1 (5 bases). Germline-derived CDR1 and CDR2 are SGHNT and YYREEE (reference sequence). Between the trimmed V and J ends, which lost 4 bases and 7 bases, there was a span of 15 bases. This CDR3 is 14 amino acids long. CDR3 bases: TGTGCCAGCAGCCTCCAGGGAAATTCCCAGCCCCAGCATTTT. As protein: CASSLQGNSQPQHF.

The V call is TRBV23-1, the J call TRBJ2-1; 9 bases map to TRBD1. TRBV23-1 has ORF status, its function being uncertain. This CDR3 is built from 16 residues. Trimming cost V 2 bases and J 2 bases; bases outside gene matches: 4. For the CDR3, the DNA is TGCGCCAGCAGTCAAGGACAGGGGATAACCTACAATGAGCAGTTCTTC. It is translated as CASSQGQGITYNEQFF.

The chain employs TRBV18 and TRBJ2-2, with a tentative D call TRBD1 (6 bases). V gave up 5 bases and J gave up 5 bases, with 15 bases separating them. Germline lookup yields CDR1 KGHSH and CDR2 LQKENI. This CDR3 is 15 amino acids long. CDR3 bases: TGTGCCAGCTCAAACATGCCAGGGGAGACCGGGGAGCTGTTTTTT. This sequence encodes CASSNMPGETGELFF.

This clone was observed a single time. The chain carries TRBV5-6 and TRBJ1-2, with 7 bases that match TRBD1. V trimming: 1 base; J trimming: 0 bases; junction bases outside the gene matches: 6. The length of the CDR3 is 16 residues. Germline V CDR1 and CDR2: SGHDT, YYEEEE. The CDR3 here is CASSLYGQATNYGYTF. The CDR3 coding sequence is TGTGCCAGCAGCTTGTACGGACAGGCAACTAACTATGGCTACACCTTC.

The chain carries TRBV15 and TRBJ2-5; D may be TRBD1 (5 bases). This CDR3 region has 14 residues. With 4 bases removed from V and 1 base from J, the gap between germline ends came to 10 bases. In germline, CDR1 is LNHNV, CDR2 YYDKDF (reference sequence). CDR3 residues: CATSKYRIQETQYF. CDR3 DNA sequence: TGTGCCACCAGCAAGTACAGGATCCAAGAGACCCAGTACTTC.

The chain is built from TRBV3-1 (or the pseudogene TRBV3-2) and TRBJ2-2, with 7 bases lining up with TRBD2. Germline CDR1 reads LGHDT; CDR2 reads YNNKEL (reference sequence). This CDR3 has 14 residues. The trim removed 2 bases at V and 4 bases at J, leaving 1 base unmatched. Written as DNA, the CDR3 is TGTGCCAGCAGCCAAAGGGAGGGCACCGGGGAGCTGTTTTTT. It encodes CASSQREGTGELFF.

About this clone itself: Other DNA sequences in this specimen translate into the identical CDR3. The rearrangement uses TRBV7-9 and TRBJ2-7; maybe TRBD1 (7 bases). Germline loops: CDR1 SEHNR, CDR2 FQNEAQ (reference sequence). The CDR3 contains 15 residues. Trimming took 1 base from V and 2 from J, leaving 12 bases between them. CDR3 nucleotides: TGTGCCAGCAGCTTAGGCGGGACAGCTACCTACGAGCAGTACTTC. Translation gives CASSLGGTATYEQYF.

The rearrangement joins TRBV25-1 to TRBJ1-2; possible D gene TRBD1, 6 bases. CDR3 length: 14 residues. Germline CDR1 and CDR2: MGHDK and SYGVNS. Trimming removed 2 bases at V and 4 bases at J, with 11 bases between. For the CDR3, the DNA is TGTGCCAGCAGTGAAAGGACAGAGTTCTATGGCTACACCTTC. Protein: CASSERTEFYGYTF.

The count of this clone is one. V and J are TRBV19 and TRBJ1-2; TRBD1 matches at 8 bases. Germline V gene data show CDR1 as LNHDA and CDR2 as SQIVND (reference sequence). The V gene end was trimmed by 7 bases and the J gene end by 3 bases; junction bases not matched to a gene: 10. This CDR3 is 15 amino acids long. In nucleotides, the CDR3 is TGTGCCAGTACATTTTATCCGGGACAGGACTATGGCTACACCTTC. It yields the protein CASTFYPGQDYGYTF.

The chain combines TRBV6-5 with TRBJ2-7; 11 positions agree with TRBD1. V lost 7 bases and J lost 6; bases outside the gene matches: 8. This CDR3 comprises 14 residues. Germline V CDR1 and CDR2: MNHEY, SVGAGI. The CDR3 DNA sequence: TGTGCCAGCAATCCCTCGGGACAGGGGGGCGAGCAGTACTTC. It encodes CASNPSGQGGEQYF.

The sample holds one count of this clone. This sequence joins TRBV2 and TRBJ2-3; D is unresolved. V lost 1 base and J lost 4, with 9 bases in between. The germline CDR1 and CDR2 sequences are SNHLY and FYNNEI. The CDR3 spans 14 residues. The CDR3 DNA reads as TGTGCCAGCAGTGAAGGGGTACGGGCAGATACGCAGTATTTT. The encoded protein is CASSEGVRADTQYF.

This clone was observed once. This chain uses TRBV6-1 with TRBJ1-1, with D maybe TRBD1 (6 bases). The CDR3 totals 15 residues. CDR1 is MNHNS and CDR2 is SASEGT in the germline V gene. V lost 2 bases and J lost 0, with 10 bases in between. The CDR3 here is CASSESGVMNTEAFF. The CDR3 nucleotides read TGTGCCAGCAGTGAATCAGGGGTAATGAACACTGAAGCTTTCTTT.

This chain uses TRBV7-8 with TRBJ1-2, with 9 bases aligning to TRBD1. The V segment lost 2 bases and the J segment 3 bases; nucleotides outside the gene matches: 7. This CDR3 is built from 16 residues. Germline-derived CDR1 and CDR2 are SGHVS and FQNEAQ. The CDR3 here is CASSLFGTGIDYGYTF. The CDR3 DNA sequence: TGTGCCAGCAGCTTATTCGGGACAGGGATCGACTATGGCTACACCTTC.

The CDR3, as DNA: TGTGCCAGCCTAGGACTAGCGGGACGGGATGAGCAGTTCTTC. This sequence encodes CASLGLAGRDEQFF. The chain carries TRBV28 and TRBJ2-1; 12 nucleotides align to TRBD2. This CDR3 region has 14 residues. Germline CDR1 and CDR2: MDHEN and SYDVKM. With V trimmed by 8 bases and J by 8 bases, 7 bases remained unmatched.

This clone has a handful of counts. The chain combines TRBV19 with TRBJ1-1; TRBD1 matches 8 bases. V gave up 6 bases and J gave up 4 bases; unmatched junction bases: 7. The CDR3 length is 14 residues. Germline lookup yields CDR1 LNHDA and CDR2 SQIVND (reference sequence). The CDR3 sequence is CASSPGGAATEAFF. The CDR3 DNA follows: TGTGCCAGTAGCCCAGGGGGCGCGGCCACTGAAGCTTTCTTT.

The chain joins TRBV19 to TRBJ1-3, with 8 nucleotides matching TRBD1. V was pared by 5 bases and J by 3 bases, with 3 bases of the junction left unmatched. This CDR3 has 14 amino acids. Germline V gene sequence: CDR1 LNHDA, CDR2 SQIVND (reference sequence). CDR3 loop: CASSEDRGGNTIYF. The CDR3 DNA follows: TGTGCCAGTAGTGAAGACAGGGGTGGAAACACCATATATTTT.

This clone was seen only once. The J gene is TRBJ2-2, the V gene TRBV7-3, with 9 nucleotides matching TRBD1. Trimming took 3 bases from V and 1 from J; bases not matched to a gene: 0. This CDR3 contains 15 residues. Germline V gene data show CDR1 as SGHTA and CDR2 as FQGTGA. CDR3 sequence reads: CASSLTGGNTGELFF. The CDR3 DNA follows: TGTGCCAGCAGCTTGACAGGGGGGAACACCGGGGAGCTGTTTTTT.

This chain joins TRBV5-1 and TRBJ1-3; 7 nucleotides align to TRBD1. Per the germline V gene, CDR1 is SGHRS and CDR2 is YFSETQ. V gave up 4 bases and J gave up 5 bases; unmatched junction bases: 9. The CDR3 runs 15 residues. The CDR3 sequence is CASSTTGDLRNTIYF. For the CDR3, the DNA is TGCGCCAGCAGCACCACAGGGGATCTAAGAAACACCATATATTTT.

The chain couples TRBV7-2 to TRBJ2-7; 8 bases match TRBD2. In germline, CDR1 is SGHTA, CDR2 FQGNSA. The CDR3 spans 15 residues. V dropped 1 base and J dropped 7; count of bases not matched to a gene: 9. The chain's CDR3 is CASSLVSGGGGEQYF. CDR3 DNA: TGTGCCAGCAGCTTAGTATCCGGGGGGGGAGGTGAGCAGTACTTC. Complete variable domain (other parts from reference TRBV7-2 and TRBJ2-7): GAGVSQSPSNKVTEKGKDVELRCDPISGHTALYWYRQSLGQGLEFLIYFQGNSAPDKSGLPSDRFSAERTGGSVSTLTIQRTQQEDSAVYLCASSLVSGGGGEQYFGPGTRLTVT.

In its sample, this clone was seen a few times. The CDR3 sequence: CASSSGTGVSYEQYF. CDR3 in DNA: TGCGCCAGCAGTAGCGGGACAGGGGTTTCCTACGAGCAGTACTTC. The chain has TRBV10-2 and TRBJ2-7, with 10 bases fitting TRBD1. In germline, CDR1 is WSHSY, CDR2 SAAADI. This CDR3 region has 15 residues. V gave up 5 bases and J gave up 1 base; unmatched junction bases: 5.

The rearrangement links TRBV9 to TRBJ1-2; tentative D call: TRBD1 (6 bases). There are 15 residues in the CDR3. CDR1 and CDR2 from the germline V gene are SGDLS and YYNGEE. Trimming removed 3 bases at V and 7 bases at J, with 19 bases between. CDR3 sequence: CASSAPGREGGGYTF. The DNA for the CDR3 is TGTGCCAGCAGCGCCCCCGGGAGGGAGGGGGGTGGCTACACCTTC.

This rearrangement joins TRBV6-5 to TRBJ1-2; 7 bases fit TRBD1. This CDR3 contains 15 residues. The V segment lost 5 bases and the J segment 6 bases; nucleotides outside the gene matches: 12. Germline V gene lookup returns CDR1 MNHEY and CDR2 SVGAGI. The CDR3 bases are TGTGCCAGCAGTACCCCGACAGGGTCGGGGCATGGCTACACCTTC. Translated, it gives CASSTPTGSGHGYTF.

This chain uses TRBV29-1 with TRBJ1-1, with 7 bases matching TRBD1. V dropped 7 bases and J dropped 0; count of bases not matched to a gene: 11. This CDR3 comprises 15 residues. Germline V gives CDR1 SQVTM, CDR2 ANQGSEA. CDR3: CSAGHRGLVNTEAFF. CDR3 coding DNA: TGCAGCGCAGGACATAGGGGGCTTGTGAACACTGAAGCTTTCTTT.